These 24 T cell receptor beta chains originate from one sample sequenced in a study of early T cells in non-severe SARS-CoV-2 infection. MiXCR, applied by TCRdb to the 5' RACE reads, yields one record per CDR3 protein. Among about 56,000 distinct CDR3 sequences listed, over 13% were seen once. The material sequenced was whole blood, taken at baseline. All receptors derive from an adult who was a healthcare worker with PCR-confirmed SARS-CoV-2 infection or an uninfected control (not recorded which).

The V gene is TRBV27, the J gene TRBJ1-6; 7 bases match TRBD1. The V gene's germline CDR1 is MNHEY and CDR2 SMNVEV (reference sequence). This CDR3 region has 15 residues. V trimming: 5 bases; J trimming: 8 bases; junction bases outside the gene matches: 9. The CDR3 spells CASSLGGGGYSPLHF. Here the CDR3 DNA reads TGTGCCAGCAGTCTAGGGGGCGGGGGGTATTCACCCCTCCACTTT.

This rearrangement joins TRBV7-8 to TRBJ2-2; 7 bases fit TRBD2. This CDR3 has 18 amino acids. In germline, CDR1 is SGHVS, CDR2 FQNEAQ. The J segment lost 2 bases and the V segment lost 2 bases, leaving 11 bases of the junction unmatched. The CDR3 loop is CASSLSLSREGNTGELFF. Written as DNA, the CDR3 is TGTGCCAGCAGCTTAAGCTTGTCGAGGGAGGGCAACACCGGGGAGCTGTTTTTT.

This rearrangement joins TRBV5-1 to TRBJ1-4, with a possible D match to TRBD1 (5 bases). Deletions cut 3 bases from V and 7 bases from J, with 19 bases between. The CDR3 consists of 16 residues. Germline V lookup: CDR1 SGHRS, CDR2 YFSETQ. The chain's CDR3 is CASSWGGPDRSEKLFF. The CDR3 DNA reads TGCGCCAGCAGCTGGGGGGGACCAGATCGGAGTGAAAAACTGTTTTTT.

This chain uses TRBV7-6 with TRBJ2-3; D possibly corresponds to TRBD2 (7 bases). The CDR3 has 14 amino acids. Germline V gene data show CDR1 as SGHVS and CDR2 as FNYEAQ. The V and J ends lost 4 bases and 2 bases respectively, with 10 bases between them. CDR3 sequence reads: CASSSAGATDTQYF. The CDR3 DNA reads TGTGCCAGCAGCTCCGCGGGGGCCACAGATACGCAGTATTTT.

This clonotype was found many times. The chain carries TRBV7-3 and TRBJ2-6; D is unclear. Trimming left V 2 bases short and J 2 bases short, with 4 bases between. This CDR3 region has 14 residues. Per germline, CDR1 SGHTA and CDR2 FQGTGA. The CDR3 region is CASSLATGANVLTF. The CDR3 coding sequence is TGTGCCAGCAGCTTAGCAACTGGGGCCAACGTCCTGACTTTC.

The V call is TRBV28, the J call TRBJ2-2; D remains ambiguous. CDR1 and CDR2 from the germline V gene are MDHEN and SYDVKM. This CDR3 contains 14 residues. Deletions cut 3 bases from V and 6 bases from J, with 11 bases between. CDR3 loop: CASSFLGLPGELFF. In DNA form, the CDR3 reads TGTGCCAGCAGTTTTCTGGGATTGCCCGGGGAGCTGTTTTTT.

This clonotype appeared a few times. The gene calls are TRBV20-1 and TRBJ2-1; 7 bases agree with TRBD1. Losses at the gene ends were 3 bases for V and 9 bases for J; bases not matched to a gene: 5. The CDR3 contains 12 residues. Germline-derived CDR1 and CDR2 are DFQATT and SNEGSKA (reference sequence). CDR3 sequence: CSARRTGGEQFF. For the CDR3, the DNA is TGCAGTGCTAGGAGGACAGGAGGTGAGCAGTTCTTC.

This chain joins TRBV18 and TRBJ2-7; 8 nucleotides line up with TRBD1. Germline V CDR1 and CDR2: KGHSH, LQKENI. The CDR3 has 14 residues. V lost 4 bases to trimming and J lost 3 bases; unmatched junction nucleotides: 5. The CDR3 DNA follows: TGTGCCAGCTCACGTCTTACAGGGGGCTACGAGCAGTACTTC. Translating it yields CASSRLTGGYEQYF.

This clonotype was seen many times. The rearrangement links TRBV20-1 to TRBJ1-5; D is ambiguous. With 0 bases removed from V and 6 bases from J, the gap between germline ends came to 12 bases. The CDR3 is 14 amino acids. Germline CDR1 is DFQATT and CDR2 is SNEGSKA (reference sequence). DNA for the CDR3: TGCAGTGCTAGAGATCGGGCCGCGAGTCAGCCCCAGCATTTT. It encodes CSARDRAASQPQHF.

This clonotype was picked up a small number of times. The J gene is TRBJ2-1, the V gene TRBV20-1; maybe TRBD1 (5 bases). Looked up from germline, CDR1 is DFQATT and CDR2 is SNEGSKA (reference sequence). The CDR3 is 16 amino acids. V was shortened by 3 bases and J by 8 bases, with 23 bases between the two germline ends. The CDR3 nucleotides read TGCAGTGCTAGGACCCCGGACACTGTAAGGGTCGATGAGCAGTTCTTC. It encodes CSARTPDTVRVDEQFF.

A single count supports this clonotype. A junction end diverges from the germline sequence, so it may reflect a read error. The chain is built from TRBV6-5 and TRBJ2-3; tentatively, D is TRBD2 (6 bases). The CDR3 contains 15 residues. Germline V lookup: CDR1 MNHEY, CDR2 SVGAGI. CDR3 nucleotide sequence: TGTGCCAGCAGCCCCATTAGCGGTAGCACAGATACGCGGTATTTT. It encodes CASSPISGSTDTRYF.

This clonotype was counted between two and nine times. The gene calls are TRBV7-6 and TRBJ2-3, with D unclear. CDR3 length equals 14 residues. V was trimmed by 4 bases and J by 4 bases, leaving 12 bases between them. Germline assignment: CDR1 SGHVS and CDR2 FNYEAQ. The CDR3 reads CASSSPLLADTQYF. The CDR3, as DNA: TGTGCCAGCAGCTCACCCTTACTCGCAGATACGCAGTATTTT.

This clonotype occurred a few times. The rearrangement uses TRBV20-1 and TRBJ2-4; unclear D gene. The CDR3 runs to 11 residues. From germline, CDR1 is DFQATT and CDR2 SNEGSKA (reference sequence). Trimming pared 7 bases from V and 8 bases from J, leaving 12 bases between. The DNA of the CDR3 is TGCAGTGGCAAGGGTGGAGACATTCAGTACTTC. Residues: CSGKGGDIQYF.

In DNA, the CDR3 is TGTGCCAGCAGTAGCGGGGGGGACTACGAGCAGTACTTC. This encodes CASSSGGDYEQYF. The V call is TRBV13, the J call TRBJ2-7, with 11 positions matching TRBD2. Germline V CDR1 and CDR2: PRHDT, FYEKMQ (reference sequence). The CDR3 sequence is 13 residues long. The J segment lost 3 bases and the V segment lost 6 bases, leaving 1 base of the junction unmatched.

This clonotype showed up just a few times. V gene TRBV4-1 combines with J gene TRBJ2-3; TRBD1 matches 7 bases. CDR1 is MGHRA and CDR2 is YSYEKL in the germline V gene. Losses at the gene ends were 4 bases for V and 4 bases for J; bases not matched to a gene: 14. The CDR3 covers 17 residues. The DNA of the CDR3 is TGCGCCAGCAGCCGTCTCCTTAGGGGGCCAGCCCCAGATACGCAGTATTTT. Its protein is CASSRLLRGPAPDTQYF.

This clonotype was counted ten times or more. The chain joins TRBV11-2 to TRBJ2-2; perhaps TRBD1 as D (5 bases). Trimming took 4 bases from V and 0 from J, leaving 9 bases between them. Germline values: CDR1 SGHAT, CDR2 FQNNGV. This CDR3 is built from 15 residues. The DNA for the CDR3 is TGTGCCAGCAGCTCCAGGGTCACGAACACCGGGGAGCTGTTTTTT. Amino acids: CASSSRVTNTGELFF.

The J gene is TRBJ2-7, the V gene TRBV2; 12 nucleotides align to TRBD1. CDR3 size: 14 residues. The germline CDR1 and CDR2 sequences are SNHLY and FYNNEI. J lost 7 bases, V lost 6 bases, and 7 bases had no gene match. Written as DNA, the CDR3 is TGTGCCAGCAGCTTGGGACAGGGGGCGCGAGAGCAGTACTTC. Translation gives CASSLGQGAREQYF.

This clonotype has at least ten counts. The chain is built from TRBV7-2 and TRBJ2-3, with 11 nucleotides matching TRBD2. Germline V CDR1 and CDR2: SGHTA, FQGNSA. There are 17 residues in the CDR3. Trimming took 4 bases from V and 2 from J; bases not matched to a gene: 8. Written as DNA, the CDR3 is TGTGCCAGCAGCTCTCCCGGACTAGCGGGTCACACAGATACGCAGTATTTT. Protein: CASSSPGLAGHTDTQYF.

This clonotype came up a few times. Written as DNA, the CDR3 is TGCGCCAGCAGCTTGGGCGTCCGGGGCGGTAATGAAAAACTGTTTTTT. The encoded protein is CASSLGVRGGNEKLFF. The chain employs TRBV5-1 and TRBJ1-4, with a possible D match to TRBD1 (5 bases). CDR1 SGHRS and CDR2 YFSETQ come from the germline V gene. Trimming stripped 0 bases from V and 4 bases from J, with 13 bases between. The CDR3 consists of 16 residues.

This clonotype was seen many times. This sequence joins TRBV29-1 and TRBJ1-5; 12 bases are shared with TRBD1. The V segment lost 6 bases and the J segment 7 bases; nucleotides outside the gene matches: 10. In germline, CDR1 is SQVTM, CDR2 ANQGSEA. CDR3 length equals 15 residues. The CDR3 DNA reads as TGCAGCGTACAATTCGGGACAGGGGGCGAACAGCCCCAGCATTTT. Translated, it gives CSVQFGTGGEQPQHF.

The sample holds a few counts of this clonotype. The J gene is TRBJ1-5, the V gene TRBV12-3 or TRBV12-4; TRBD1 aligns across 9 bases. Unmatched junction bases numbered 5, after V lost 5 bases and J lost 6 bases. The CDR3 contains 14 residues. The chain's CDR3 is CASSQRQGGQPQHF. The CDR3 bases are TGTGCCAGCAGTCAAAGACAGGGGGGTCAGCCCCAGCATTTT.

The chain recombines TRBV7-9 with TRBJ2-1; D gene unclear. The CDR3 is 12 amino acids. CDR1 is SEHNR, CDR2 FQNEAQ, per germline (reference sequence). V shed 5 bases and J shed 6 bases, with 8 bases lying between them. CDR3 sequence reads: CASSPISNEQFF. The DNA for the CDR3 is TGTGCCAGCAGCCCAATTAGCAATGAGCAGTTCTTC.

This clonotype showed up many times. This chain uses TRBV20-1 with TRBJ2-1; 8 bases match TRBD2. The V gene end was trimmed by 0 bases and the J gene end by 4 bases; junction bases not matched to a gene: 8. CDR1 and CDR2 (germline): DFQATT, SNEGSKA (reference sequence). This CDR3 has 16 residues. CDR3 in amino acids: CSARDPSGSKYNEQFF. In DNA form, the CDR3 reads TGCAGTGCTAGAGATCCAAGCGGGAGTAAGTACAATGAGCAGTTCTTC.

This clonotype was counted many times. The CDR3 DNA sequence: TGTGCCAGCAGTTTAGCGGGTCCTATCGATGAGCAGTTCTTC. Its translation is CASSLAGPIDEQFF. This chain links TRBV27 with TRBJ2-1, with D perhaps TRBD2 (5 bases). The germline V gene has CDR1 MNHEY and CDR2 SMNVEV (reference sequence). V gave up 2 bases and J gave up 8 bases, with 13 bases separating them. The CDR3 sequence is 14 residues long.